Below are 9 T cell receptor beta chains sequenced from a single sample in a study of T cells in Graves' hyperthyroidism and ophthalmopathy. Using RNA transcripts as the source, TCR beta CDR3 regions were amplified. In the first-round RT-PCR of the TCR CDR3, the HTBI primer set was used. TCRdb redid the calling of the multiplex PCR reads with MiXCR, one entry per CDR3 protein. The sample records approximately 400,000 distinct CDR3 sequences, under 20% being singletons. The source material was blood. The source of these receptors is a woman aged 18-29 years with Graves' hyperthyroidism.

In this sample, this clonotype turned up many times. V and J are TRBV6-5 and TRBJ1-3, with D unresolved. The CDR3 length is 16 residues. Germline V gene sequence: CDR1 MNHEY, CDR2 SVGAGI. With 0 bases removed from V and 0 bases from J, the gap between germline ends came to 9 bases. This CDR3 reads CASSYSPGSSGNTIYF. The CDR3 DNA reads TGTGCCAGCAGTTACTCTCCAGGCTCCTCTGGAAACACCATATATTTT.

This clonotype came up many times. V and J are TRBV20-1 and TRBJ2-7, with D perhaps TRBD2 (5 bases). The germline CDR1 and CDR2 sequences are DFQATT and SNEGSKA (reference sequence). Between the trimmed V and J ends, which lost 6 bases and 5 bases, there was a span of 14 bases. The CDR3 is 12 residues long. Written as DNA, the CDR3 is TGCAGTGCCAACGACGGGGTGGACGAGCAGTACTTC. This translates into CSANDGVDEQYF.

The V gene is TRBV20-1, the J gene TRBJ2-7, with 8 bases aligning to TRBD1. This CDR3 spans 13 amino acids. Germline loops: CDR1 DFQATT, CDR2 SNEGSKA (reference sequence). J was trimmed by 7 bases and V by 6 bases; bases with no gene match: 11. The CDR3 sequence: CSASVDRVWEQYF. Here the CDR3 DNA reads TGCAGTGCCTCCGTGGACAGGGTGTGGGAGCAGTACTTC.

The sample holds many counts of this clonotype. The chain uses TRBV27 and TRBJ2-5, with 14 bases that match TRBD2. CDR1 and CDR2 from the germline V gene are MNHEY and SMNVEV (reference sequence). Trimming removed 7 bases from V and 7 bases from J; junction bases left unmatched: 17. The CDR3 has 18 residues. The CDR3 protein is CASTESGTSGGRGGTQYF. CDR3 DNA sequence: TGTGCCAGCACCGAATCTGGGACTAGCGGGGGACGAGGAGGGACCCAGTACTTC.

This clonotype has ten or more counts. The chain has TRBV6-4 and TRBJ1-2; possibly TRBD1 for D (5 bases). This CDR3 has 15 amino acids. Germline CDR1 is MRHNA and CDR2 is SNTAGT. The V end lost 5 bases, the J end lost 8 bases, and 21 bases lay between the germline ends. For the CDR3, the DNA is TGTGCCAGCAGTCCACTGGGGGGGGTAGCTCAAGGCTACACCTTC. Translating gives CASSPLGGVAQGYTF.

This clonotype was seen only a few times. V and J are TRBV28 and TRBJ1-1; D remains unclear. The CDR3 is 15 amino acids. V was pared by 7 bases and J by 1 base, with 16 bases between. Germline-derived CDR1 and CDR2 are MDHEN and SYDVKM. CDR3 protein: CASTSPGMSNTEAFF. The CDR3 DNA is TGTGCCAGCACCTCCCCCGGGATGTCGAACACTGAAGCTTTCTTT.

Ten or more counts support this clonotype. The conserved closing phenylalanine or tryptophan is absent in this CDR3, likely reflecting a read error. The chain couples TRBV12-3 or TRBV12-4 to TRBJ1-1; tentatively, D is TRBD1 (5 bases). V lost 5 bases and J lost 5, with 12 bases in between. The CDR3 runs to 13 residues. The CDR3 sequence is CASSGGGRTEAFL. The DNA of the CDR3 is TGTGCCAGCAGTGGCGGGGGGAGAACTGAAGCTTTCCTT.

This clonotype occurred many times. The chain links TRBV12-3 or TRBV12-4 to TRBJ2-2; 10 nucleotides match TRBD2. The length of the CDR3 is 15 residues. V trimming: 8 bases; J trimming: 3 bases; junction bases outside the gene matches: 6. CDR3: CASRTSGVDTGELFF. CDR3 DNA sequence: TGTGCCAGCCGAACTAGCGGGGTGGACACCGGGGAGCTGTTTTTT.

As regards this clonotype: In this CDR3 the conserved last residue, phenylalanine or tryptophan, is missing, so a read error is likely. V and J are TRBV20-1 and TRBJ1-5; the D gene is possibly TRBD1 (5 bases). V shed 3 bases and J shed 0 bases, with 6 bases lying between them. The V gene's germline CDR1 is DFQATT and CDR2 SNEGSKA (reference sequence). The CDR3 extends over 13 amino acids. CDR3: CSARTASNQPQHV. For the CDR3, the DNA is TGCAGTGCTAGGACAGCTAGCAATCAGCCCCAGCATGTT.